Each of the 16 T cell receptor beta chains below was sequenced from the same sample in a study of a mutant IDH1 vaccine in newly diagnosed glioma. These receptors are not linked to any known antigen. As for time point: week 11, during vaccination. Topical imiquimod was applied with each vaccine dose, which held 300 ug of mutant IDH1 20-mer peptide. Assay: immunoSEQ multiplex PCR; the TCRdb copy retains only in-frame clones and omits some. The data contain around 120,000 clones, 80% of them singletons. The sample in question was PBMCs, obtained from a glioma patient whose treatment included an IDH1 peptide vaccine. These receptors all stem from a man in his forties or fifties with glioma.

V is TRBV5-4 and J is TRBJ2-2; TRBD2 aligns across 7 bases. The CDR3 sequence is 17 residues long. The ends lost 4 bases at V and 2 bases at J; junction bases unmatched: 11. The germline CDR1 and CDR2 sequences are SGHNT and YYREEE (reference sequence). The DNA of the CDR3 is TGTGCCAGCAGCCCGAGAGGCGGGAGTTTCAACACCGGGGAGCTGTTTTTT. Amino acids: CASSPRGGSFNTGELFF.

The chain combines TRBV4-3 with TRBJ1-2; no clear D gene. This CDR3 region has 14 residues. Deletions cut 0 bases from V and 10 bases from J, with 15 bases between. The germline V gene has CDR1 LGHNA and CDR2 YSLEER. The CDR3 DNA reads as TGCGCCAGCAGCCAAGACCAAACGACGGAATTCTACACCTTC. This encodes CASSQDQTTEFYTF.

This clone was counted a few times. The chain recombines TRBV2 with TRBJ1-5; D is perhaps TRBD1 (5 bases). This CDR3 region has 15 residues. Germline assignment: CDR1 SNHLY and CDR2 FYNNEI. Trimming stripped 7 bases from V and 2 bases from J, with 15 bases between. CDR3 sequence reads: CASTGTAWGNQPQHF. The CDR3 DNA reads as TGTGCCAGCACGGGGACCGCTTGGGGCAATCAGCCCCAGCATTTT.

This chain connects TRBV7-6 to TRBJ2-7; D is ambiguous. Trimming took 2 bases from V and 3 from J, leaving 11 bases between them. This CDR3 comprises 14 residues. Germline CDR1 reads SGHVS; CDR2 reads FNYEAQ. The CDR3 DNA sequence: TGTGCCAGCAGCTTAAATAACGCTGGCTACGAGCAGTACTTC. Amino acids: CASSLNNAGYEQYF.

This chain uses TRBV28 with TRBJ2-7; TRBD2 agrees at 12 bases. CDR3 length: 15 amino acids. V gave up 5 bases and J gave up 5 bases; unmatched junction bases: 7. Germline V gene data show CDR1 as MDHEN and CDR2 as SYDVKM. The CDR3 bases are TGTGCCAGCAGTCCTCGACTAGCGGGAGTCGACGAGCAGTACTTC. It is translated as CASSPRLAGVDEQYF.

The chain links TRBV5-4 to TRBJ2-5; D is ambiguous. CDR3 length: 12 amino acids. The germline gives CDR1 SGHNT, CDR2 YYREEE (reference sequence). V shed 3 bases and J shed 0 bases, with 3 bases lying between them. CDR3 nucleotides: TGTGCCAGCAGCTACCACCAAGAGACCCAGTACTTC. Translated: CASSYHQETQYF.

This chain connects TRBV12-5 to TRBJ2-3, with 7 bases that match TRBD2. Unmatched junction bases numbered 2, after V lost 4 bases and J lost 4 bases. Germline V lookup: CDR1 LGHNT, CDR2 FRNRAP. The CDR3 has 13 amino acids. CDR3 DNA: TGTGCTAGTGGTTGGGGGGGAGCAGATACGCAGTATTTT. It codes for CASGWGGADTQYF.

This chain uses TRBV5-6 with TRBJ1-2; D is uncertain. V gave up 2 bases and J gave up 0 bases, with 8 bases separating them. CDR3 size: 14 residues. The V gene's germline CDR1 is SGHDT and CDR2 YYEEEE. CDR3 loop: CASSFGSANYGYTF. The CDR3 DNA follows: TGTGCCAGCAGCTTTGGGTCTGCTAACTATGGCTACACCTTC. The full variable domain, with the rest looked up from reference TRBV5-6 and TRBJ1-2, is DAGVTQSPTHLIKTRGQQVTLRCSPKSGHDTVSWYQQALGQGPQFIFQYYEEEERQRGNFPDRFSGHQFPNYSSELNVNALLLGDSALYLCASSFGSANYGYTFGSGTRLTVV.

The chain employs TRBV27 and TRBJ1-5; possibly TRBD1 for D (5 bases). From germline, CDR1 is MNHEY and CDR2 SMNVEV (reference sequence). The CDR3 contains 16 residues. V lost 2 bases, J lost 4 bases, and 15 bases lay in between. CDR3 amino acids: CASSLARGVGNQPQHF. The CDR3 bases are TGTGCCAGCAGTTTAGCCCGAGGGGTAGGGAATCAGCCCCAGCATTTT.

The chain employs TRBV28 and TRBJ2-7; no reliable D call. This CDR3 contains 13 residues. Germline V lookup: CDR1 MDHEN, CDR2 SYDVKM. V lost 8 bases and J lost 2, with 13 bases in between. CDR3 bases: TGTGCCAGCCTCCCAGTTGGGGCCTACGAGCAGTACTTC. It codes for CASLPVGAYEQYF.

This chain uses TRBV5-4 with TRBJ1-1; TRBD1 matches at 7 bases. There are 13 residues in the CDR3. Trimming took 0 bases from V and 11 from J; bases not matched to a gene: 7. Germline lookup yields CDR1 SGHNT and CDR2 YYREEE (reference sequence). CDR3 sequence reads: CASSLGQGPPAFF. CDR3 nucleotides: TGTGCCAGCAGCTTGGGACAGGGACCCCCGGCTTTCTTT.

The V and J genes are TRBV29-1 and TRBJ2-7; D not certain. The CDR3 loop spans 13 amino acids. V was shortened by 3 bases and J by 2 bases, with 11 bases between the two germline ends. Germline V gene lookup returns CDR1 SQVTM and CDR2 ANQGSEA. CDR3 bases: TGCAGCGTTGAGGATTCCAGTCCCTACGAGCAGTACTTC. Translated: CSVEDSSPYEQYF.

The chain recombines TRBV5-5 with TRBJ2-1; D gene uncertain. Trimming removed 1 base at V and 6 bases at J, with 11 bases between. Germline assignment: CDR1 SGHKS and CDR2 YYEKEE (reference sequence). The CDR3 has 14 amino acids. CDR3 protein: CASSLLRQTNEQFF. DNA for the CDR3: TGTGCCAGCAGCTTGTTGCGGCAAACCAATGAGCAGTTCTTC.

The gene calls are TRBV15 and TRBJ2-5; 7 positions match TRBD2. The CDR3 is made up of 16 amino acids. V trimming: 0 bases; J trimming: 4 bases; junction bases outside the gene matches: 8. Germline V gene data show CDR1 as LNHNV and CDR2 as YYDKDF (reference sequence). For the CDR3, the DNA is TGTGCCACCAGCAGAGATCTCGGACTAGTAGGAGAGACCCAGTACTTC. The encoded protein is CATSRDLGLVGETQYF.

The chain employs TRBV7-2 and TRBJ2-7; D tentatively fits TRBD1 or TRBD2 (6 bases each). Germline values: CDR1 SGHTA, CDR2 FQGNSA. V was pared by 4 bases and J by 0 bases, with 10 bases between. The CDR3 runs to 14 residues. Here the CDR3 DNA reads TGTGCCAGCAGCTCTGAGGGGGGCTCCTACGAGCAGTACTTC. Translating gives CASSSEGGSYEQYF.

V is TRBV5-8 and J is TRBJ1-5, with no clear D. Germline CDR1 and CDR2: SGHTS and YDEGEE. CDR3 length: 12 residues. Trimming shortened V by 1 base and J by 6 bases, and 5 bases separated the two germline ends. This chain's CDR3 is CASSLLGQPQHF. The DNA for the CDR3 is TGTGCCAGCAGCTTGTTAGGTCAGCCCCAGCATTTT.